Listed below are T cell receptor beta chains from one sample, sequenced in a study of T-cell reconstitution after alpha-beta-depleted transplantation in children. In TCRdb, the PCR reads were re-called with MiXCR into one record per CDR3 protein. The sample carries around 190,000 distinct CDR3 sequences, roughly 6.6% recorded once. Sequenced here: PBMCs, sampled before TCRalphabeta/CD19-depleted stem cell transplant. The origin of the receptors is a boy younger than 10 with acute lymphoblastic leukemia, due to receive a stem cell transplant. Both conserved end residues are part of each CDR3. D genes are given only for firm matches. Rows may omit the clone size; those that give it use once, few, many or a size class.

TRBV7-8	-	TRBD1	TRBJ1-1	15	CASSLVTGGNTEAFF	TGTGCCAGCAGCTTAGTGACAGGGGGGAACACTGAAGCTTTCTTT
TRBV12-3/TRBV12-4	many	-	TRBJ1-2	12	CASSFSLYGYTF	TGTGCCAGCAGTTTCAGTCTCTATGGCTACACCTTC
TRBV9	many	-	TRBJ2-7	13	CASSAGGWYEQYF	TGTGCCAGCAGCGCTGGGGGGTGGTACGAGCAGTACTTC
TRBV7-9	many	-	TRBJ1-1	13	CSSSLDANTEAFF	TGTTCCAGCAGCTTAGATGCTAACACTGAAGCTTTCTTT
TRBV13	-	TRBD2	TRBJ2-1	17	CASSLGRVAGRDGEQFF	TGTGCCAGCAGCTTAGGTCGGGTAGCGGGGCGGGATGGTGAGCAGTTCTTC
TRBV5-1	many	-	TRBJ2-6	15	CASSLVAVGANVLTF	TGCGCCAGCAGCTTGGTAGCCGTTGGGGCCAACGTCCTGACTTTC
TRBV25-1	many	-	TRBJ2-2	12	CASTDGPGELFF	TGTGCCAGCACGGATGGGCCCGGGGAGCTGTTTTTT
TRBV5-1	many	-	TRBJ1-2	16	CASSLFNRAANYGYTF	TGCGCCAGCAGCTTGTTTAATCGGGCAGCTAACTATGGCTACACCTTC
TRBV5-1	many	-	TRBJ2-1	16	CASSLGGRGTYNEQFF	TGCGCCAGCAGCTTGGGGGGCAGGGGAACCTACAATGAGCAGTTCTTC
TRBV29-1	many	-	TRBJ2-5	13	CSGLGENQETQYF	TGCAGTGGGCTGGGGGAAAACCAAGAGACCCAGTACTTC
TRBV27	many	-	TRBJ2-3	15	CASSSAAPLTDTQYF	TGTGCCAGCAGTTCAGCGGCACCCCTCACAGATACGCAGTATTTT
TRBV30	few	-	TRBJ1-1	17	CAWSVRWGVPVNTEAFF	TGTGCCTGGAGTGTACGGTGGGGGGTGCCCGTGAACACTGAAGCTTTCTTT
TRBV10-3	many	TRBD2	TRBJ2-3	12	CAISVGTSGENF	TGTGCCATCAGTGTTGGGACTAGCGGGGAGAATTTT
TRBV6-2/TRBV6-3	few	-	TRBJ2-7	14	CASTDPGLSYEQYF	TGTGCCAGCACCGATCCGGGTCTCTCCTACGAGCAGTACTTC
TRBV4-3	many	-	TRBJ1-3	14	CASSQVGAGNTIYF	TGCGCCAGCAGCCAAGTAGGTGCTGGAAACACCATATATTTT
TRBV6-5	many	TRBD1	TRBJ1-1	16	CASRRDRGHGNTEAFF	TGTGCCAGCAGACGGGACAGGGGTCATGGGAACACTGAAGCTTTCTTT
TRBV15	-	TRBD1	TRBJ1-1	16	CATSRGRQGLNTEAFF	TGTGCCACCAGCAGAGGAAGACAGGGGTTGAACACTGAAGCTTTCTTT
TRBV28	many	-	TRBJ2-6	16	CASSLWGGSGANVLTF	TGTGCCAGCAGTTTATGGGGGGGCTCTGGGGCCAACGTCCTGACTTTC
TRBV15	many	-	TRBJ1-5	14	CATSRDRPLGPQHF	TGTGCCACCAGCAGAGATCGCCCATTGGGGCCCCAGCATTTT
TRBV3-1	-	-	TRBJ1-5	13	CTSSEGGHEPQHF	TGTACCAGCAGCGAAGGGGGTCACGAGCCCCAGCATTTT
TRBV6-1	-	-	TRBJ1-6	15	CASSFDPGVNSPLHF	TGTGCCAGCAGCTTTGACCCGGGGGTAAATTCACCCCTCCACTTT
TRBV5-5	many	-	TRBJ2-7	14	CASSLSPTSYEQYF	TGTGCCAGCAGCTTAAGCCCCACGTCCTACGAGCAGTACTTC
TRBV28	-	TRBD1	TRBJ2-5	17	CASSPYYRDRVEETQYF	TGTGCCAGCAGCCCCTATTACCGGGACAGGGTAGAAGAGACCCAGTACTTC
TRBV14	many	TRBD1	TRBJ1-1	18	CASSQRDRDSKVNTEAFF	TGTGCCAGCAGCCAACGTGACCGGGACAGTAAAGTAAACACTGAAGCTTTCTTT
TRBV6-5	many	-	TRBJ1-2	13	CASRVLGAGGYTF	TGTGCCAGCAGGGTGCTCGGGGCCGGTGGCTACACCTTC
TRBV11-1	few	-	TRBJ2-7	15	CASSRGVSPGYEQYF	TGTGCCAGCAGCCGTGGCGTATCCCCTGGGTACGAGCAGTACTTC
TRBV6-1	-	-	TRBJ1-6	15	CASKDRSLSISPLHF	TGTGCCAGCAAAGATCGTAGTTTGAGTATTTCACCCCTCCACTTT
TRBV28	few	-	TRBJ2-2	13	CASRDQNTGELFF	TGTGCCAGCAGGGACCAGAACACCGGGGAGCTGTTTTTT
TRBV24-1	few	TRBD1	TRBJ2-1	13	CATSDLTDRGRFF	TGTGCCACCAGTGATTTGACGGACAGGGGCCGGTTCTTC
TRBV18	few	-	TRBJ1-2	14	CASSRRTPDYGYTF	TGTGCCAGCTCACGGCGGACCCCGGATTATGGCTACACCTTC
TRBV12-3/TRBV12-4	many	-	TRBJ1-6	15	CASSRSGGGNSPLHF	TGTGCCAGCAGTCGATCCGGGGGCGGGAATTCACCCCTCCACTTT
TRBV5-4	-	-	TRBJ2-7	14	CASSNRPKAPEQYF	TGTGCCAGCAGCAATAGGCCTAAGGCTCCCGAGCAGTACTTC
TRBV20-1	few	-	TRBJ2-5	16	CSARDPRLPREETQYF	TGCAGTGCTAGAGATCCTCGACTCCCTCGGGAGGAGACCCAGTACTTC
TRBV5-1	many	-	TRBJ2-5	13	CASSANLEETQYF	TGCGCCAGCAGCGCCAACCTAGAAGAGACCCAGTACTTC
TRBV24-1	many	-	TRBJ2-3	17	CATSDLQTPISTDTQYF	TGTGCCACCAGTGATTTGCAGACTCCTATCAGCACAGATACGCAGTATTTT